This T cell receptor beta chain emerged from a study of cytomegalovirus exposure and HLA in healthy donors. Study-level findings and limits: In vitro data verified a few CMV-associated chains as specific for CMV antigens. In a later analysis, CMV-associated beta chains were mostly HLA-associated, it appeared.

The primer mix had 60 Vbeta and 13 Jbeta primers. Sequenced by immunoSEQ multiplex PCR; TCRdb stores in-frame clones only, minus some. The data show 79,000 or so clones, roughly 73% seen once. The CDR3 spans 15 residues. CDR1 and CDR2 from the germline V gene are MDHEN and SYDVKM. Trimming at V came to 3 bases and at J to 4 bases, leaving 7 bases not matched to a gene. In regard to this clone: The antigen remains unidentified.

The chain joins TRBV28 to TRBJ1-2, with 8 bases matching TRBD1. This TCR was recovered from a woman aged 40 to 55 in good health and CMV-seropositive. Sample: PBMCs. The CDR3 DNA is TGTGCCAGCAGTTTTGGGGACAGGATCCTCTATGGCTACACCTTC. It yields the protein CASSFGDRILYGYTF.